The 28 T cell receptor beta chains reported below all come from one sample, sequenced in a study of shared clonotypes between healthy human individuals (dated by TCRdb to 2019 to 2021). Receptors were amplified or captured by the immunoSEQ multiplex PCR assay. The source is immuneACCESS, and TCRdb retained only in-frame sequences with V and J called. Part of the clones is not carried over; for the studies checked, unresolved V genes explain less than half of this, and the remainder is unexplained. The sample profile shows roughly 1.5 million clones; nearly 99% of them were found once. The leading ten clones occupy around 0.47% of the sample. The source material was naive CD4+ T cells sorted from blood. The sample's cell subset or site label is to be understood as: CD45RA+ positively selected. Every receptor here comes from a man younger than 40 in good health.

This clone came up once. The chain couples TRBV11-2 to TRBJ2-2; D ambiguous. V lost 5 bases to trimming and J lost 0 bases, with 1 base between them. CDR1 and CDR2 (germline): SGHAT, FQNNGV. CDR3 size: 12 residues. As DNA, the CDR3 is TGTGCCAGCAGCACGAACACCGGGGAGCTGTTTTTT. Protein product: CASSTNTGELFF.

Written as DNA, the CDR3 is TGTGCCAGCAGCAAAGATTCCGGGACGGTCACCGGGGAGCTGTTTTTT. It yields the protein CASSKDSGTVTGELFF. The rearrangement links TRBV21-1 to TRBJ2-2. TRBV21-1 is an annotated pseudogene. The CDR3 is made up of 16 amino acids.

A remark on this clone: Other nucleotide sequences in the sample specify the same CDR3. This chain connects TRBV27 to TRBJ2-5; 7 bases match TRBD1. This CDR3 comprises 12 residues. CDR1 and CDR2 from the germline V gene are MNHEY and SMNVEV (reference sequence). V trimming: 6 bases; J trimming: 5 bases; junction bases outside the gene matches: 3. The CDR3 coding sequence is TGTGCCAGCAGACAGGGGCGGGAGACCCAGTACTTC. Translation gives CASRQGRETQYF.

J is TRBJ1-1 and V is TRBV7-2; D unresolved. The CDR3 contains 14 residues. Germline V gives CDR1 SGHTA, CDR2 FQGNSA. Trimming left V 6 bases short and J 0 bases short, with 11 bases between. The CDR3 DNA follows: TGTGCCAGCAGTCTCAGAGCTATGAACACTGAAGCTTTCTTT. Translation gives CASSLRAMNTEAFF.

Remarks on this clone: The sample has other DNA sequences that encode this CDR3 too. The chain employs TRBV6-5 and TRBJ2-7; no clear D. CDR3 size: 13 residues. Trimming removed 6 bases from V and 3 bases from J, with 12 bases in between. Germline lookup yields CDR1 MNHEY and CDR2 SVGAGI. This CDR3 reads CASSPGRNYEQYF. The CDR3 DNA is TGTGCCAGCAGCCCCGGACGGAACTACGAGCAGTACTTC.

This rearrangement joins TRBV5-1 to TRBJ2-1, with 8 bases fitting TRBD1. The CDR3 contains 17 residues. Germline V gene sequence: CDR1 SGHRS, CDR2 YFSETQ. Trimming took 0 bases from V and 6 from J; bases not matched to a gene: 11. DNA of the CDR3: TGCGCCAGCAGCTTGGAACGCCGGCAGGGGGCATTCAATGAGCAGTTCTTC. The encoded protein is CASSLERRQGAFNEQFF.

The table lists this clone with a count of one. The V gene is TRBV20-1, the J gene TRBJ2-1; 9 bases agree with TRBD2. This CDR3 is built from 11 residues. The V gene end was trimmed by 3 bases and the J gene end by 10 bases; junction bases not matched to a gene: 1. The germline V gene has CDR1 DFQATT and CDR2 SNEGSKA (reference sequence). CDR3 loop: CSARGLAEQFF. In DNA form, the CDR3 reads TGCAGTGCTAGGGGACTAGCCGAGCAGTTCTTC.

To note about this clone: Other DNA sequences in the same sample also yield this CDR3. V gene TRBV14 combines with J gene TRBJ2-7; D is possibly TRBD2 (5 bases). With 1 base removed from V and 6 bases from J, the gap between germline ends came to 10 bases. The germline V gene has CDR1 SGHDN and CDR2 FVKESK. The CDR3 runs to 13 residues. The CDR3 region is CASSQVRGGEQYF. The CDR3, as DNA: TGTGCCAGCAGCCAAGTCCGGGGTGGCGAGCAGTACTTC.

The chain uses TRBV5-1 and TRBJ2-3, with 12 bases identical to TRBD2. J lost 2 bases, V lost 4 bases, and 8 bases had no gene match. Looked up from germline, CDR1 is SGHRS and CDR2 is YFSETQ. The CDR3 extends over 17 amino acids. CDR3 DNA sequence: TGCGCCAGCAGCAACCGACTAGCGGGAGTTTCCACAGATACGCAGTATTTT. It yields the protein CASSNRLAGVSTDTQYF.

The CDR3 loop is CASSASGRTYRDEQYF. Here the CDR3 DNA reads TGTGCCAGCAGCGCGAGCGGGAGGACCTATCGGGACGAGCAGTACTTC. The J gene is TRBJ2-7, the V gene TRBV9, with 9 bases that match TRBD2. Germline CDR1 is SGDLS and CDR2 is YYNGEE. J gave up 5 bases and V 3 bases, and 12 bases lay outside the gene matches. This CDR3 spans 16 amino acids.

The chain links TRBV5-4 to TRBJ1-4; 10 bases fit TRBD1. The junction had 10 bases not matched to a gene; V was cut back by 3 bases and J by 8 bases. CDR1 SGHNT and CDR2 YYREEE come from the germline V gene (reference sequence). The CDR3 has 16 residues. The CDR3 loop reads CASSSERQGAVEKLFF. The CDR3 nucleotides read TGTGCCAGCAGCTCCGAAAGACAGGGGGCAGTAGAAAAACTGTTTTTT. Complete variable domain (other parts from reference TRBV5-4 and TRBJ1-4): ETGVTQSPTHLIKTRGQQVTLRCSSQSGHNTVSWYQQALGQGPQFIFQYYREEENGRGNFPPRFSGLQFPNYSSELNVNALELDDSALYLCASSSERQGAVEKLFFGSGTQLSVL.

The chain recombines TRBV2 with TRBJ2-5; no definite D call. The CDR3 has 16 residues. Trimming pared 5 bases from V and 3 bases from J, leaving 19 bases between. Germline V lookup: CDR1 SNHLY, CDR2 FYNNEI. CDR3 coding DNA: TGTGCCAGCAGTCACCCCCGGCCGCCCCCAGAAGAGACCCAGTACTTC. Its protein is CASSHPRPPPEETQYF.

This clone was recorded only once. This chain joins TRBV5-1 and TRBJ2-7; tentative D call: TRBD2 (6 bases). Between the trimmed V and J ends, which lost 3 bases and 1 base, there was a span of 11 bases. This CDR3 has 14 amino acids. The germline CDR1 and CDR2 sequences are SGHRS and YFSETQ. The CDR3 protein is CASSSQGGSYEQYF. The CDR3 DNA is TGCGCCAGCAGCTCTCAAGGAGGGTCCTACGAGCAGTACTTC.

The V gene is TRBV29-1, the J gene TRBJ2-2; D is uncertain. CDR1 is SQVTM and CDR2 is ANQGSEA in the germline V gene. V shed 7 bases and J shed 1 base, with 10 bases lying between them. The CDR3 length is 13 residues. As DNA, the CDR3 is TGCAGCGCCCTGGCGGTGAACACCGGGGAGCTGTTTTTT. This sequence encodes CSALAVNTGELFF.

On this clone itself: Other nucleotide sequences from this sample produce the same CDR3. The chain links TRBV7-3 to TRBJ1-1, with 7 bases that match TRBD1. This CDR3 has 14 residues. Losses at the gene ends were 5 bases for V and 0 bases for J; bases not matched to a gene: 3. Germline loops: CDR1 SGHTA, CDR2 FQGTGA. The CDR3 sequence is CASSPGGLNTEAFF. The CDR3 region has the DNA TGTGCCAGCAGCCCAGGGGGTTTGAACACTGAAGCTTTCTTT.

This sequence joins TRBV5-1 and TRBJ2-2; TRBD2 matches 7 bases. Germline V gene data show CDR1 as SGHRS and CDR2 as YFSETQ. The CDR3 length is 14 residues. The V and J ends lost 6 bases and 6 bases, in that order; junction bases with no gene match: 8. In nucleotides, the CDR3 is TGCGCCAGCAATCGGGGGGTCAGTCCCGGGGAGCTGTTTTTT. It is translated as CASNRGVSPGELFF.

The gene calls are TRBV5-1 and TRBJ2-2; D uncertain. Per germline, CDR1 SGHRS and CDR2 YFSETQ. V lost 1 base and J 2 bases, leaving 15 bases between the germline ends. The CDR3 sequence is 17 residues long. The CDR3 reads CASSLSYRERNTGELFF. CDR3 sequence (DNA): TGCGCCAGCAGCTTGTCCTACAGAGAACGAAACACCGGGGAGCTGTTTTTT.

The V and J genes are TRBV5-1 and TRBJ2-7, with 7 bases identical to TRBD2. Germline V gene data show CDR1 as SGHRS and CDR2 as YFSETQ. The J segment lost 7 bases and the V segment lost 0 bases, leaving 10 bases of the junction unmatched. CDR3 size: 15 residues. CDR3 amino acids: CASSLDGLGVEEQYF. CDR3 nucleotides: TGCGCCAGCAGCTTGGATGGACTAGGGGTTGAGGAGCAGTACTTC.

This clone was seen a single time. The chain uses TRBV5-4 and TRBJ2-1; D might be TRBD2 (5 bases). Germline values: CDR1 SGHNT, CDR2 YYREEE (reference sequence). This CDR3 has 15 amino acids. With 1 base removed from V and 2 bases from J, the gap between germline ends came to 10 bases. The CDR3, as DNA: TGTGCCAGCAGCTTGAACAGCGGCCCCTACAATGAGCAGTTCTTC. It is translated as CASSLNSGPYNEQFF.

The gene calls are TRBV14 and TRBJ2-4, with 8 bases matching TRBD1. This CDR3 is 17 amino acids long. Germline V gene sequence: CDR1 SGHDN, CDR2 FVKESK. V lost 5 bases to trimming and J lost 5 bases; unmatched junction nucleotides: 14. The CDR3 region has the DNA TGTGCCAGCAGCTTCAGGGGGCAGGGGCCGACTCAAAACATTCAGTACTTC. Residues: CASSFRGQGPTQNIQYF.

CDR3 nucleotide sequence: TGTGCCAGCAGCAAAGACAGGGGAGGGTTTTCCGGGGAGCTGTTTTTT. Protein product: CASSKDRGGFSGELFF. The V and J genes are TRBV11-1 and TRBJ2-2, with D perhaps TRBD1 (8 bases). The CDR3 has 16 residues. Trimming removed 5 bases at V and 6 bases at J, with 19 bases between. In germline, CDR1 is SGHAT, CDR2 FQDESV (reference sequence).

This chain links TRBV10-3 with TRBJ2-3, with D unresolved. The germline gives CDR1 ENHRY, CDR2 SYGVKD. The CDR3 is 14 residues long. Trimming shortened V by 3 bases and J by 6 bases, and 13 bases separated the two germline ends. CDR3 residues: CAISDVSSGDTQYF. The CDR3 DNA is TGTGCCATCAGTGACGTATCCTCAGGCGATACGCAGTATTTT.

The chain links TRBV18 to TRBJ2-1; D gene unclear. The CDR3 is 14 residues long. Trimming took off 2 bases at V and 8 bases at J, with 13 bases between the two ends. The V gene's germline CDR1 is KGHSH and CDR2 LQKENI. The CDR3 is CASSPRSRLDEQFF. The CDR3 DNA reads as TGTGCCAGCTCACCAAGGTCGAGGTTGGATGAGCAGTTCTTC.

Concerning this clone: The sample contains more than one DNA sequence encoding this CDR3. The V call is TRBV5-1, the J call TRBJ2-7; TRBD2 matches 7 bases. V was clipped by 4 bases and J by 0 bases; unmatched bases: 4. The CDR3 loop spans 14 amino acids. Germline values: CDR1 SGHRS, CDR2 YFSETQ. CDR3 nucleotides: TGCGCCAGCAGCCTAGCGGATAGCTCCTACGAGCAGTACTTC. Amino acids: CASSLADSSYEQYF.

The chain combines TRBV9 with TRBJ2-3; perhaps TRBD1 as D (6 bases). Trimming took off 0 bases at V and 5 bases at J, with 10 bases between the two ends. The CDR3 contains 14 residues. CDR1 is SGDLS, CDR2 YYNGEE, per germline. The chain's CDR3 is CASSVEWGQDTQYF. The CDR3 DNA sequence: TGTGCCAGCAGCGTAGAATGGGGACAAGATACGCAGTATTTT.

The chain uses TRBV19 and TRBJ2-2, with TRBD1 matching 7 bases. The junction had 5 bases not matched to a gene; V was cut back by 6 bases and J by 1 base. The germline gives CDR1 LNHDA, CDR2 SQIVND (reference sequence). The CDR3 totals 15 residues. In nucleotides, the CDR3 is TGTGCCAGTAGCCCCCGACAGGGGAACACCGGGGAGCTGTTTTTT. Encoded protein: CASSPRQGNTGELFF.

With regard to this clone: Additional DNA sequences in this sample encode the identical CDR3. The J gene is TRBJ2-1, the V gene TRBV19, with D possibly being TRBD2 (6 bases). CDR1 is LNHDA, CDR2 SQIVND, per germline (reference sequence). The V and J ends lost 3 bases and 1 base respectively, with 10 bases between them. CDR3 length equals 15 residues. Here the CDR3 DNA reads TGTGCCAGTAGTATTCTGGGGGGTTCCTACAATGAGCAGTTCTTC. This sequence encodes CASSILGGSYNEQFF. The full variable domain, its missing parts supplied by reference TRBV19 and TRBJ2-1, is DGGITQSPKYLFRKEGQNVTLSCEQNLNHDAMYWYRQDPGQGLRLIYYSQIVNDFQKGDIAEGYSVSREKKESFPLTVTSAQKNPTAFYLCASSILGGSYNEQFFGPGTRLTVL.

V gene TRBV10-3 combines with J gene TRBJ2-1, with 13 bases aligning to TRBD2. The CDR3 runs 14 residues. J lost 4 bases, V lost 10 bases, and 4 bases had no gene match. Per the germline V gene, CDR1 is ENHRY and CDR2 is SYGVKD. The CDR3 spells CATRTSGGYNEQFF. CDR3 coding DNA: TGTGCCACCAGGACTAGCGGGGGTTACAATGAGCAGTTCTTC.